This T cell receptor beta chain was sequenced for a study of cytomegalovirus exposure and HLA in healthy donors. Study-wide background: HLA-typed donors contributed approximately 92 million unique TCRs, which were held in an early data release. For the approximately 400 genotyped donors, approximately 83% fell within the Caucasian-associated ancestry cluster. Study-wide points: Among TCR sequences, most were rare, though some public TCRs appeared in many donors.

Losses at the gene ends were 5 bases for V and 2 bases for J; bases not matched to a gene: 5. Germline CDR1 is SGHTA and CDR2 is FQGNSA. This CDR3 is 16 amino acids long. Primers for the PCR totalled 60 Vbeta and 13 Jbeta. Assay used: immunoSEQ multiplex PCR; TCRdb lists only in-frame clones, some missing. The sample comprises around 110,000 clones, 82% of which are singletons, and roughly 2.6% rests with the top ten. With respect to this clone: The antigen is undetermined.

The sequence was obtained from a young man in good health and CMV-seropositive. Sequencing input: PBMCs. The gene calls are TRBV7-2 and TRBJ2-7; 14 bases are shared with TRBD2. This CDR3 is CASSTRLAGGTYEQYF. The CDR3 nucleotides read TGTGCCAGCAGCACACGACTAGCGGGGGGGACCTACGAGCAGTACTTC.